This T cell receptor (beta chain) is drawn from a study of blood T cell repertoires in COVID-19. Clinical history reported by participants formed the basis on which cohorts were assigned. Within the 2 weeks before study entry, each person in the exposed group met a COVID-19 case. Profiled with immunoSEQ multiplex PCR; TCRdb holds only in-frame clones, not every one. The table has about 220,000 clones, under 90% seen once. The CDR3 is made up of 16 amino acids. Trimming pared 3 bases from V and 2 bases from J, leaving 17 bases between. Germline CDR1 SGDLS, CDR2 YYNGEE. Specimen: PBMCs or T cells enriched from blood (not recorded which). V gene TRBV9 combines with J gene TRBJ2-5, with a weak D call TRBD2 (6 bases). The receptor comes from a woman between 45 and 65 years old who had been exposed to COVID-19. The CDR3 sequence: CASSEGPGTGQETQYF. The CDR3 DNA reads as TGTGCCAGCAGCGAGGGGCCGGGGACTGGGCAAGAGACCCAGTACTTC.